The sequence of this TCR beta chain was determined in a study of monozygotic twins with inflammatory bowel disease. Making cDNA involved eight separate reactions per sample. TCRdb reprocessed the 5' RACE reads, keeping one entry per CDR3 protein, no DNA. Its clone listing holds approximately 420,000 distinct CDR3 sequences. This CDR3 region has 15 residues. Germline V lookup: CDR1 SGHVS, CDR2 FQNEAQ. Each donor had approximately 2.5 ml of blood drawn. The sample comprised blood. This receptor was taken from a human donor with ulcerative colitis or Crohn's disease, or a healthy co-twin of an affected twin (not recorded which). The chain is built from TRBV7-8 and TRBJ1-3. The CDR3 sequence: CASSPPEGFGNTIYF.